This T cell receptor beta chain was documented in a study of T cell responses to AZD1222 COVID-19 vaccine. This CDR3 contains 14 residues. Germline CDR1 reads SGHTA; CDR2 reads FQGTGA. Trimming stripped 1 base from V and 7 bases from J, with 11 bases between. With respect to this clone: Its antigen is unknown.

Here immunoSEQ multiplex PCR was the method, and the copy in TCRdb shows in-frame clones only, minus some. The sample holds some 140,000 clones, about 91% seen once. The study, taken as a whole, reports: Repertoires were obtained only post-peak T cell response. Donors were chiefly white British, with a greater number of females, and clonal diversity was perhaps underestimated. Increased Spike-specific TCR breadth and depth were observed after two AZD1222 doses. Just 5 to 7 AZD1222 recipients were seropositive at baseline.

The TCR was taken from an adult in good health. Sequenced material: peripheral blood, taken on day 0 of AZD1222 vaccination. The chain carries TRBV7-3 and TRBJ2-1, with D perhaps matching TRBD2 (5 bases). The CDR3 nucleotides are TGTGCCAGCAGCTTAAGCCGGGGTTCTAATGAGCAGTTCTTC. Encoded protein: CASSLSRGSNEQFF.